This T cell receptor (beta chain) was identified during a study of radiotherapy plus CTLA-4 blockade in lung cancer. Study-wide findings and caveats: Reportedly, early blood T cell clone dynamics best predicted response, with interferon-beta. TCR clones from tumors expanded in blood after radiotherapy plus ipilimumab.

Sequenced by immunoSEQ multiplex PCR; TCRdb stores in-frame clones only, minus some. The sample yields tens of thousands of clones, around 79% seen once. Patients in the study, people with chemo-refractory metastatic non-small-cell lung cancer, received focal radiation plus ipilimumab CTLA-4 blockade. The V end was cut by 5 bases, the J end by 3 bases, with 14 bases between. Germline V gives CDR1 SNHLY, CDR2 FYNNEI. The CDR3 consists of 15 residues. A word on this clone: As yet, its antigen is unknown.

The sample consisted of peripheral blood, taken from a patient treated with radiotherapy plus ipilimumab. The chain recombines TRBV2 with TRBJ2-1, with D possibly TRBD1 on 5 matching bases. The clonotype comes from a human donor with non-small cell lung cancer who had a complete response to radiotherapy plus ipilimumab. Here the CDR3 reads CASSPGQGFYNEQFF. CDR3 coding DNA: TGTGCCAGCAGTCCGGGTCAGGGCTTCTACAATGAGCAGTTCTTC. The full variable domain, completed using reference TRBV2 and TRBJ2-1, is EPEVTQTPSHQVTQMGQEVILRCVPISNHLYFYWYRQILGQKVEFLVSFYNNEISEKSEIFDDQFSVERPDGSNFTLKIRSTKLEDSAMYFCASSPGQGFYNEQFFGPGTRLTVL.